Below, 7 T cell receptor beta chains from the same sample are listed, as sequenced in a study of type 1 regulatory T cells. Which antigens these TCRs recognize remains unknown. Study-wide findings and caveats: Compared with non-type 1 regulatory T cells, type 1 regulatory T cells showed a more restricted TCR repertoire.

Each CDR3 protein gets one entry after TCRdb re-called the reads with MiXCR. Among 65,000 to 80,000 distinct CDR3 sequences listed, 20% were seen once. The sample taken for sequencing was cultured type 1 regulatory T (Tr1) cells, either the whole culture or a sorted fraction (not recorded which). Receptors were obtained from a human donor in good health.

This clonotype has a handful of counts. CDR3 protein: CASSLDRGFNTGELFF. The CDR3 DNA sequence: TGTGCCAGCAGTTTGGACAGGGGTTTCAACACCGGGGAGCTGTTTTTT. This chain connects TRBV12-3 or TRBV12-4 to TRBJ2-2; 9 bases are shared with TRBD1. The CDR3 has 16 residues. V gave up 3 bases and J gave up 2 bases; unmatched junction bases: 4.

The genes are TRBV18 and TRBJ1-3; D call uncertain. The germline gives CDR1 KGHSH, CDR2 LQKENI. The CDR3 is 13 residues long. Trimming shortened V by 0 bases and J by 4 bases, and 4 bases separated the two germline ends. DNA for the CDR3: TGTGCCAGCTCACCACCTGCAGGAAACACCATATATTTT. It codes for CASSPPAGNTIYF.

This rearrangement joins TRBV4-2 to TRBJ1-4, with no clear D. This CDR3 spans 14 amino acids. CDR1 is LGHNA and CDR2 is YNFKEQ in the germline V gene. Trimming pared 0 bases from V and 2 bases from J, leaving 4 bases between. The CDR3 protein is CASSQEGTNEKLFF. The CDR3 nucleotides are TGTGCCAGCAGCCAAGAAGGGACTAATGAAAAACTGTTTTTT.

This chain joins TRBV7-9 and TRBJ1-2; D not certain. Germline V gene sequence: CDR1 SEHNR, CDR2 FQNEAQ (reference sequence). The CDR3 sequence is 13 residues long. V shed 7 bases and J shed 4 bases, with 13 bases lying between them. CDR3: CASTPPGLYGYTF. CDR3 in DNA: TGTGCCAGCACCCCCCCCGGGCTCTATGGCTACACCTTC. Full variable domain (remainder filled in from reference TRBV7-9 and TRBJ1-2): DTGVSQNPRHKITKRGQNVTFRCDPISEHNRLYWYRQTLGQGPEFLTYFQNEAQLEKSRLLSDRFSAERPKGSFSTLEIQRTEQGDSAMYLCASTPPGLYGYTFGSGTRLTVV.

This clonotype turned up a few times. The chain has TRBV7-9 and TRBJ1-2, with D hard to call. This CDR3 is built from 14 residues. Trimming cost V 5 bases and J 6 bases, with 16 bases left between them. Per germline, CDR1 SEHNR and CDR2 FQNEAQ (reference sequence). The CDR3 spells CASSANGYSHGYTF. In DNA form, the CDR3 reads TGTGCCAGCAGCGCCAACGGGTATTCTCATGGCTACACCTTC.

J is TRBJ1-4 and V is TRBV5-1, with 7 bases fitting TRBD1. This CDR3 contains 14 residues. J gave up 7 bases and V 0 bases, and 3 bases lay outside the gene matches. Germline values: CDR1 SGHRS, CDR2 YFSETQ. This CDR3 reads CASSLVGQTEKLFF. In DNA form, the CDR3 reads TGCGCCAGCAGCTTGGTGGGACAGACTGAAAAACTGTTTTTT.

The chain is built from TRBV5-1 and TRBJ1-4, with 7 bases lining up with TRBD1. The germline V gene has CDR1 SGHRS and CDR2 YFSETQ. The CDR3 is made up of 14 amino acids. Losses at the gene ends were 0 bases for V and 8 bases for J; bases not matched to a gene: 4. The CDR3 nucleotides read TGCGCCAGCAGCTTGGTCCAGGGGGGGGAAAAACTGTTTTTT. This sequence encodes CASSLVQGGEKLFF.